This section outlines one TCR beta chain sequence together with its context. The target antigen is unknown. Trimming took off 3 bases at V and 8 bases at J, with 5 bases between the two ends. CDR3 length: 11 amino acids. The memory fraction was CD4+CD45RO+CD25- cells. After constant-region reverse-primer amplification, full-length variable regions underwent semi-nested PCR with Nested Universal Primer A. In TCRdb, the 5' RACE reads were re-called with MiXCR into one record per CDR3 protein. This sample yields around 5,900 distinct CDR3 sequences, of which under 75% are seen a single time; 3.5% to 5% belongs to the top ten. Findings and limits, study-wide: The TCR gene usage of tumor memory CD4+ T cells clustered together with blood and lymph node memory CD4+ cells and with lymph node naive CD4+ cells. Tumor Tregs overlapped most with tumor, then blood, naive CD4+ cells.

The chain recombines TRBV12-3 or TRBV12-4 with TRBJ2-1; D gene uncertain. Sequenced: memory CD4+ T cells sorted from a lymph node. Documented subset: memory CD4+ T cells, CD4+CD45RO+CD25-. This clonotype originated in a female donor with breast cancer. The CDR3 here is CASSLLDEQFF. CDR3 in DNA: TGTGCCAGCAGTTTGCTTGATGAGCAGTTCTTC.